The 4 T cell receptor beta chains below come from one sample, sequenced in a study of blood T cell repertoires in COVID-19. The method was immunoSEQ multiplex PCR; TCRdb's version includes in-frame clones alone and lacks a portion of them. The data show fewer than 45,000 clones, about four fifths seen once. The sequencing sample was made of peripheral blood. Receptor source: a man aged 35-49 years with active or convalescent COVID-19.

V usage is TRBV29-1 and J usage is TRBJ2-7; tentatively, D is TRBD1 (7 bases). The CDR3 has 13 residues. The germline V gene has CDR1 SQVTM and CDR2 ANQGSEA. The V end lost 7 bases, the J end lost 0 bases, and 13 bases lay between the germline ends. DNA of the CDR3: TGCAGCGCCAGGGGGGTCACCTCCTACGAGCAGTACTTC. Translating gives CSARGVTSYEQYF.

This clone was detected only once. The genes are TRBV10-3 and TRBJ1-1; D unresolved. V lost 0 bases to trimming and J lost 5 bases, with 16 bases between them. Germline V gives CDR1 ENHRY, CDR2 SYGVKD. CDR3 length equals 16 residues. The CDR3 DNA follows: TGTGCCATCAGTGAGTCGTACAGTCCGGGGAGGACTGAAGCTTTCTTT. Residues: CAISESYSPGRTEAFF.

The CDR3 DNA is TGTGCCAGCAGCCCCCCGGGAGCTTACCCTGACTACGAGCAGTACTTC. Translated: CASSPPGAYPDYEQYF. V gene TRBV7-9 combines with J gene TRBJ2-7, with D perhaps matching TRBD2 (6 bases). V was trimmed by 5 bases and J by 3 bases, leaving 20 bases between them. CDR1 is SEHNR and CDR2 is FQNEAQ in the germline V gene (reference sequence). The CDR3 is 16 amino acids.

This sequence joins TRBV10-3 and TRBJ1-2; D not certain. Germline CDR1 and CDR2: ENHRY and SYGVKD. The CDR3 spans 12 residues. V shed 8 bases and J shed 5 bases, with 12 bases lying between them. The CDR3 here is CAISAVEYGYTF. Written as DNA, the CDR3 is TGTGCCATCTCTGCAGTGGAGTATGGCTACACCTTC.